Shown below are 28 T cell receptor beta chains from a single sample sequenced in a study of early T cells in non-severe SARS-CoV-2 infection. TCRdb called the 5' RACE reads again in MiXCR, with one record for every CDR3 protein. The table lists roughly 86,000 distinct CDR3 sequences, over 5% of them singletons. Sequenced input: whole blood. These receptors were taken from an adult who was a healthcare worker with PCR-confirmed SARS-CoV-2 infection or an uninfected control (not recorded which).

The V gene is TRBV18, the J gene TRBJ2-7; 7 nucleotides match TRBD1. In germline, CDR1 is KGHSH, CDR2 LQKENI. The ends lost 8 bases at V and 4 bases at J; junction bases unmatched: 5. There are 12 residues in the CDR3. CDR3 sequence reads: CASRDREYEQYF. The CDR3 coding sequence is TGTGCCAGCCGGGACAGAGAATACGAGCAGTACTTC.

This clonotype was seen a few times. The chain recombines TRBV5-4 with TRBJ2-7, with D perhaps matching TRBD1 or TRBD2 (6 bases each). CDR3 size: 13 residues. Germline V gives CDR1 SGHNT, CDR2 YYREEE (reference sequence). The ends were cut back, 5 bases at V and 12 bases at J, with 21 bases in the middle. The CDR3 DNA is TGTGCCAGCAGTGGGGGGACAATCGGATCAAGGTACTTC. This gives the protein CASSGGTIGSRYF.

This clonotype was seen a few times. This chain connects TRBV7-2 to TRBJ2-7; D remains ambiguous. This CDR3 is built from 12 residues. Germline loops: CDR1 SGHTA, CDR2 FQGNSA. Trimming took off 6 bases at V and 2 bases at J, with 8 bases between the two ends. CDR3 region: CASRGSAYEQYF. The CDR3 DNA sequence: TGTGCCAGCAGGGGGTCAGCCTACGAGCAGTACTTC.

The rearrangement uses TRBV21-1 and TRBJ1-5; the DNA was not used to check the table's D call, TRBD1. TRBV21-1 is a pseudogene segment. The CDR3 consists of 15 residues. This CDR3 reads CARKQGDYSNQPQHF. The CDR3 DNA is TGTGCCAGAAAGCAAGGGGACTATAGCAATCAGCCCCAGCATTTT.

This clonotype has a count of ten or more. The chain recombines TRBV7-2 with TRBJ2-5, with a possible D match to TRBD2 (6 bases). CDR3 length equals 14 residues. The germline V gene has CDR1 SGHTA and CDR2 FQGNSA. Trimming pared 5 bases from V and 5 bases from J, leaving 15 bases between. The CDR3 coding sequence is TGTGCCAGCAGCCCCGGGAGTTGGGGTGAGACCCAGTACTTC. Translation gives CASSPGSWGETQYF.

This clonotype was counted a few times. The chain combines TRBV30 with TRBJ1-1; TRBD1 might be the D (6 bases). V lost 4 bases, J lost 3 bases, and 18 bases lay in between. Germline CDR1 is GTSNPN and CDR2 is SVGIG (reference sequence). The CDR3 covers 15 residues. Here the CDR3 DNA reads TGTGCCTGGATCGCTGATGGGGGCTTTGACACTGAAGCTTTCTTT. Translation gives CAWIADGGFDTEAFF.

This clonotype was counted ten times or more. The chain combines TRBV5-1 with TRBJ2-7, with 11 positions matching TRBD1. CDR3 length: 14 residues. Germline CDR1 SGHRS, CDR2 YFSETQ. V trimming: 4 bases; J trimming: 6 bases; junction bases outside the gene matches: 6. The CDR3 bases are TGCGCCAGCAGCCCGGGACAGGGGGGGGCCGAGCAGTACTTC. This encodes CASSPGQGGAEQYF.

In this sample, this clonotype turned up a few times. This chain connects TRBV29-1 to TRBJ2-5, with a possible D match to TRBD1 (5 bases). The CDR3 loop spans 11 amino acids. CDR1 SQVTM and CDR2 ANQGSEA come from the germline V gene. Between the trimmed V and J ends, which lost 7 bases and 7 bases, there was a span of 13 bases. The CDR3 nucleotides are TGCAGCGGGACCGTTAGGGGGACCCAGTACTTC. This codes for CSGTVRGTQYF.

This clonotype was seen at least ten times. This sequence joins TRBV19 and TRBJ2-7, with D perhaps TRBD2 (6 bases). V lost 4 bases and J 0 bases, leaving 10 bases between the germline ends. CDR1 and CDR2 from the germline V gene are LNHDA and SQIVND (reference sequence). The CDR3 is 14 amino acids. The CDR3 region has the DNA TGTGCCAGTAGTAGGGGCGGGAACTCCTACGAGCAGTACTTC. The encoded protein is CASSRGGNSYEQYF.

This clonotype came up a few times. Here the CDR3 DNA reads TGTGCCAGCAGTTTAAATGGCAGATTAACGAACTATGGCTACACCTTC. This translates into CASSLNGRLTNYGYTF. The chain couples TRBV27 to TRBJ1-2; D gene uncertain. Trimming took off 2 bases at V and 2 bases at J, with 15 bases between the two ends. The CDR3 contains 16 residues. The germline V gene has CDR1 MNHEY and CDR2 SMNVEV (reference sequence).

This clonotype was recorded many times. The rearrangement uses TRBV6-2 or TRBV6-3 and TRBJ2-3, with D tentatively TRBD1 (5 bases). CDR1 is MNHEY, CDR2 SVGEGT, per germline. V was cut by 3 bases and J by 0 bases, with 7 bases left in between. The CDR3 is 14 residues long. The CDR3 DNA reads as TGTGCCAGCAGTTATAAGGGGAGCACAGATACGCAGTATTTT. Translation gives CASSYKGSTDTQYF.

This clonotype appeared many times. The rearrangement joins TRBV5-4 to TRBJ2-1; 13 bases match TRBD2. Germline CDR1 is SGHNT and CDR2 is YYREEE (reference sequence). Trimming took 3 bases from V and 10 from J; bases not matched to a gene: 10. CDR3 size: 16 residues. CDR3 sequence: CASSSRTSGRPGEQFF. CDR3 nucleotide sequence: TGTGCCAGCAGCTCGCGGACTAGCGGGAGACCGGGAGAGCAGTTCTTC.

The V and J genes are TRBV25-1 and TRBJ2-1; D call uncertain. V was shortened by 10 bases and J by 4 bases, with 20 bases between the two germline ends. From germline, CDR1 is MGHDK and CDR2 SYGVNS. The length of the CDR3 is 15 residues. The CDR3 loop reads CANSPAPSTYNEQFF. The CDR3 DNA follows: TGTGCCAACAGCCCAGCCCCATCGACGTACAATGAGCAGTTCTTC.

This clonotype showed up many times. The J gene is TRBJ2-2, the V gene TRBV27; TRBD2 matches at 7 bases. Unmatched junction bases numbered 4, after V lost 0 bases and J lost 0 bases. The CDR3 has 17 residues. The germline gives CDR1 MNHEY, CDR2 SMNVEV (reference sequence). CDR3 bases: TGTGCCAGCAGTTTATCATTTCTAGCGGCGAACACCGGGGAGCTGTTTTTT. Protein sequence: CASSLSFLAANTGELFF.

The rearrangement links TRBV7-2 to TRBJ2-1, with D unresolved. The CDR3 is 15 residues long. Trimming shortened V by 1 base and J by 3 bases, and 10 bases separated the two germline ends. Germline lookup yields CDR1 SGHTA and CDR2 FQGNSA. CDR3 nucleotides: TGTGCCAGCAGCTTAGGACGGGCAAGCTACAATGAGCAGTTCTTC. Translating gives CASSLGRASYNEQFF. Combining the CDR3 with reference TRBV7-2 and TRBJ2-1 gives the whole variable domain GAGVSQSPSNKVTEKGKDVELRCDPISGHTALYWYRQSLGQGLEFLIYFQGNSAPDKSGLPSDRFSAERTGGSVSTLTIQRTQQEDSAVYLCASSLGRASYNEQFFGPGTRLTVL.

The V and J genes are TRBV9 and TRBJ2-1; TRBD2 matches 9 bases. Germline V lookup: CDR1 SGDLS, CDR2 YYNGEE. CDR3 length: 15 amino acids. The V segment lost 0 bases and the J segment 7 bases; nucleotides outside the gene matches: 5. Written as DNA, the CDR3 is TGTGCCAGCAGCGTAGAAGCGGGAGGTTGGAATGAGCAGTTCTTC. Translation: CASSVEAGGWNEQFF.

Comment on this clonotype: This may come from a read error, since a much larger clone is one base off. The rearrangement uses TRBV11-2 and TRBJ2-1; D gene uncertain. This CDR3 has 11 residues. CDR1 and CDR2 from the germline V gene are SGHAT and FQNNGV. The CDR3 DNA sequence: TGTACCAGCAGCCATAGCAATGAGCAGTTCTTC. As protein: CTSSHSNEQFF.

This clonotype showed up many times. The chain couples TRBV20-1 to TRBJ2-7; a weak D match, TRBD1 (5 bases). Germline CDR1 is DFQATT and CDR2 is SNEGSKA (reference sequence). This CDR3 is 12 amino acids long. Trimming took 5 bases from V and 5 from J, leaving 13 bases between them. CDR3 nucleotides: TGCAGTGCTGGTCTCAGGGTTGACGAGCAGTACTTC. Amino acids: CSAGLRVDEQYF.

The chain links TRBV6-5 to TRBJ2-1; the D call may be TRBD1 or TRBD2 (5 bases each). Between the trimmed V and J ends, which lost 2 bases and 8 bases, there was a span of 7 bases. This CDR3 has 12 residues. The germline CDR1 and CDR2 sequences are MNHEY and SVGAGI. CDR3 nucleotide sequence: TGTGCCAGCAGTTACGGGGGTGATGAGCAGTTCTTC. It is translated as CASSYGGDEQFF.

The chain is built from TRBV12-3 or TRBV12-4 and TRBJ1-6; the D is unclear. Trimming left V 3 bases short and J 0 bases short, with 9 bases between. The CDR3 spans 16 residues. The CDR3 loop reads CASSFSQSSYNSPLHF. As DNA, the CDR3 is TGTGCCAGCAGTTTTTCCCAGAGCTCCTATAATTCACCCCTCCACTTT.

In its sample, this clonotype was seen a few times. The genes are TRBV20-1 and TRBJ1-1, with D possibly matching TRBD1 (6 bases). The V end lost 5 bases, the J end lost 4 bases, and 17 bases lay between the germline ends. The CDR3 sequence is 14 residues long. Germline lookup yields CDR1 DFQATT and CDR2 SNEGSKA (reference sequence). CDR3 sequence: CSALDIQGSTEAFF. For the CDR3, the DNA is TGCAGTGCTTTAGATATACAGGGATCCACTGAAGCTTTCTTT.

In its sample, this clonotype was seen a few times. The rearrangement links TRBV27 to TRBJ2-7; TRBD1 might be the D (5 bases). The CDR3 loop spans 15 amino acids. Trimming pared 4 bases from V and 3 bases from J, leaving 16 bases between. CDR1 is MNHEY, CDR2 SMNVEV, per germline (reference sequence). The CDR3 DNA is TGTGCCAGCAGTTCAAAGACTGCCAGGGACTACGAGCAGTACTTC. Encoded protein: CASSSKTARDYEQYF.

This clonotype occurred a few times. The V call is TRBV3-1, the J call TRBJ2-1; the D is unclear. The CDR3 runs to 16 residues. V shed 5 bases and J shed 2 bases, with 16 bases lying between them. Germline CDR1 reads LGHDT; CDR2 reads YNNKEL (reference sequence). CDR3 protein: CASSATLNVAYNEQFF. The CDR3 bases are TGTGCCAGCAGCGCCACCTTGAACGTTGCCTACAATGAGCAGTTCTTC.

In its sample, this clonotype was seen a few times. The rearrangement uses TRBV2 and TRBJ2-5, with TRBD2 matching over 9 bases. This CDR3 has 15 residues. Germline V gives CDR1 SNHLY, CDR2 FYNNEI. After removal of 3 bases from V and 4 bases from J, the junction contained 6 bases not matched to a gene. The CDR3 loop reads CASSELTSGIETQYF. DNA of the CDR3: TGTGCCAGCAGTGAGCTGACTAGCGGAATAGAGACCCAGTACTTC.

This clonotype was seen repeatedly, ten times or more. This chain links TRBV5-1 with TRBJ2-2, with a weak D call TRBD1 (6 bases). The V end lost 0 bases, the J end lost 6 bases, and 6 bases lay between the germline ends. Germline CDR1 SGHRS, CDR2 YFSETQ. The length of the CDR3 is 13 residues. Here the CDR3 reads CASSLDRAGELFF. CDR3 nucleotide sequence: TGCGCCAGCAGCTTGGACAGGGCCGGGGAGCTGTTTTTT.

This clonotype was recorded a few times. This chain joins TRBV4-3 and TRBJ1-6; D not certain. The CDR3 is 16 amino acids. V gave up 0 bases and J gave up 3 bases, with 9 bases separating them. Germline values: CDR1 LGHNA, CDR2 YSLEER. CDR3 loop: CASSQEHRDYNSPLHF. DNA for the CDR3: TGCGCCAGCAGCCAAGAACACCGGGACTATAATTCACCCCTCCACTTT.

There are a few counts of this clonotype. CDR3 loop: CSASGSGNTYEQYF. For the CDR3, the DNA is TGCAGTGCTAGCGGTAGCGGGAATACCTACGAGCAGTACTTC. The chain joins TRBV20-1 to TRBJ2-7; 8 nucleotides line up with TRBD2. Trimming cost V 3 bases and J 2 bases; bases outside gene matches: 6. CDR1 is DFQATT and CDR2 is SNEGSKA in the germline V gene (reference sequence). The CDR3 covers 14 residues.

A note on this clonotype: One end of the junction does not line up with germline, which may come from a read error. The chain uses TRBV7-2 and TRBJ1-6; 10 bases match TRBD1. The CDR3 runs 15 residues. Germline V gene sequence: CDR1 SGHTA, CDR2 FQGNSA. The CDR3 loop is CASKGQGIKNSPLHF. CDR3 nucleotide sequence: TGTGCCAGCAAGGGACAGGGGATCAAAAATTCACCCCTCCATTTT.